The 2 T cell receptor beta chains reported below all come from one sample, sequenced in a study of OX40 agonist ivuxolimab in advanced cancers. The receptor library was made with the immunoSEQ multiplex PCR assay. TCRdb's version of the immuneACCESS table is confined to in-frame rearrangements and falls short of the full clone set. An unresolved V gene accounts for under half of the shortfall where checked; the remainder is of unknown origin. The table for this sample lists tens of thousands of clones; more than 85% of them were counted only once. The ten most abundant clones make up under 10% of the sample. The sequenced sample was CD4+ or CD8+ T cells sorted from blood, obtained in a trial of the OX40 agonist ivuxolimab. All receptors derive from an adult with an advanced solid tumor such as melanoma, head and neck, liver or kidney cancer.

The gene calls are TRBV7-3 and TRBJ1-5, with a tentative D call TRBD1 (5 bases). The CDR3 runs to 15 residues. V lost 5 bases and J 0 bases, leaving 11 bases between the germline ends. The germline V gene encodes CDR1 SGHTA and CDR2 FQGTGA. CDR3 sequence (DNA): TGTGCCAGCAGCCTTACAGGTGATAGCAATCAGCCCCAGCATTTT. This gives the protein CASSLTGDSNQPQHF.

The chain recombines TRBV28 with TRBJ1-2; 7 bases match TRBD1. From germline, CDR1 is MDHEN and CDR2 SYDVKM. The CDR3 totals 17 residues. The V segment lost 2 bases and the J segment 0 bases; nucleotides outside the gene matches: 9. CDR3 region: CASSLGWGTEANYGYTF. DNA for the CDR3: TGTGCCAGCAGTTTAGGATGGGGGACAGAAGCTAACTATGGCTACACCTTC.